This T cell receptor beta chain derives from a study of blood T cell repertoires in COVID-19. Here immunoSEQ multiplex PCR was the method, and the copy in TCRdb shows in-frame clones only, minus some. The sample shows 85,000 to 95,000 clones, roughly 87% of them seen only once. The V gene end was trimmed by 0 bases and the J gene end by 7 bases; junction bases not matched to a gene: 5. Germline CDR1 reads MGHRA; CDR2 reads YSYEKL. The CDR3 runs 16 residues. Material for sequencing was peripheral blood. The clonotype originates from an elderly woman with acute or convalescent COVID-19. The chain combines TRBV4-1 with TRBJ1-4; the match to TRBD1 covers 10 bases. In DNA, the CDR3 is TGCGCCAGCAGCCAAGAGACAGGGGGCTTTGGTGAAAAACTGTTTTTT. Amino acids: CASSQETGGFGEKLFF.